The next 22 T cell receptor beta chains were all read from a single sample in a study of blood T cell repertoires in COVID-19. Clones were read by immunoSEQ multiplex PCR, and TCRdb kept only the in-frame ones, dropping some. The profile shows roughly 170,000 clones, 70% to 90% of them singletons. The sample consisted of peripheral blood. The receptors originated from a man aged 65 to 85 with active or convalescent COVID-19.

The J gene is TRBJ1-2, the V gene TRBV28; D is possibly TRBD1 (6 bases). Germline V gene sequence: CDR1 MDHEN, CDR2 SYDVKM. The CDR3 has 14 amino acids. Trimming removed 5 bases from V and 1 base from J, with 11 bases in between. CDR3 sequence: CASSQPGHNYGYTF. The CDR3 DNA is TGTGCCAGCAGTCAACCGGGACATAACTATGGCTACACCTTC.

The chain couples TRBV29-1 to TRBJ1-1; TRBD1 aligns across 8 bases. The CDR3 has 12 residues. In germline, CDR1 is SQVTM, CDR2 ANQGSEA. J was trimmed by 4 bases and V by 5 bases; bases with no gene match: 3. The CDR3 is CSVSQGGTEAFF. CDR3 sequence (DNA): TGCAGCGTTTCACAGGGGGGCACTGAAGCTTTCTTT.

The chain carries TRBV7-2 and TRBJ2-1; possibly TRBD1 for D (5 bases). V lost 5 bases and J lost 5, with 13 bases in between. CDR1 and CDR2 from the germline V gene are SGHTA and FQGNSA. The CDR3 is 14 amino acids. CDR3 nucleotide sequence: TGTGCCAGCAGCCAGGGTCCAAGTAACAATGAGCAGTTCTTC. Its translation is CASSQGPSNNEQFF.

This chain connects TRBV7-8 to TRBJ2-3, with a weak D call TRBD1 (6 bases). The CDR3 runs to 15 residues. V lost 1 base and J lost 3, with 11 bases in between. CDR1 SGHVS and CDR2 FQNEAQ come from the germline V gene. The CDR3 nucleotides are TGTGCCAGCAGCTTAGAGCTCAGGGGAACAGATACGCAGTATTTT. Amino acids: CASSLELRGTDTQYF.

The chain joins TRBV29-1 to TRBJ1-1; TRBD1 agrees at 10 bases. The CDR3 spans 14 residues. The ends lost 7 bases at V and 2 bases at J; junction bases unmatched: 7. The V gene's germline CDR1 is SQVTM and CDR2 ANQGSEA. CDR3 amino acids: CSAQDRGRNTEAFF. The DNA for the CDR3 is TGCAGCGCACAAGACAGGGGGCGAAACACTGAAGCTTTCTTT.

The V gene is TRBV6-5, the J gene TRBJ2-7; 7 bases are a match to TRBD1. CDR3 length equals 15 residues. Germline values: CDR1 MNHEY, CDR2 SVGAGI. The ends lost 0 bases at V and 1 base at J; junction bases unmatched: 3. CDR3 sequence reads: CASSYSKGQSYEQYF. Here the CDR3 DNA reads TGTGCCAGCAGTTACTCGAAGGGACAGTCCTACGAGCAGTACTTC.

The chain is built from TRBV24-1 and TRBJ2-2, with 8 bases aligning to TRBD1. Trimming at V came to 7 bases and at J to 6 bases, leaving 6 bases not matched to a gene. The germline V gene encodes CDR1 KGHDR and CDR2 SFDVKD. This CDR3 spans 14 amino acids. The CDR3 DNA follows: TGTGCCACCAGCAGGCCGGACAGGGCCGGGGAGCTGTTTTTT. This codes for CATSRPDRAGELFF.

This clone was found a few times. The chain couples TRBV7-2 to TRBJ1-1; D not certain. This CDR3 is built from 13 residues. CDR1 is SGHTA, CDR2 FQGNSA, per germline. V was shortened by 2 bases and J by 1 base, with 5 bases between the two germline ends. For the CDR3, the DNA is TGTGCCAGCAGCTTATCCAGGAACACTGAAGCTTTCTTT. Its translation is CASSLSRNTEAFF.

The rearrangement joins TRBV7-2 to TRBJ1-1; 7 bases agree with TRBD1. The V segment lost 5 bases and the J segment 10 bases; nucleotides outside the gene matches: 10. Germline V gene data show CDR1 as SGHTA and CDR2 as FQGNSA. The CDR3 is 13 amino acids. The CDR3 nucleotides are TGTGCCAGCAGCCATCGACAGGGCGTCGGAGCTTTCTTT. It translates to CASSHRQGVGAFF.

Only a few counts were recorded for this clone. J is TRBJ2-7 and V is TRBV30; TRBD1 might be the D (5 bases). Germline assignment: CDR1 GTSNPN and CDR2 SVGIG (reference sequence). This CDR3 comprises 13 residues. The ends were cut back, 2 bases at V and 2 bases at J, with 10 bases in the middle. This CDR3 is CAWSSGAPYEQYF. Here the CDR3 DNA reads TGTGCCTGGAGTAGTGGGGCACCCTACGAGCAGTACTTC.

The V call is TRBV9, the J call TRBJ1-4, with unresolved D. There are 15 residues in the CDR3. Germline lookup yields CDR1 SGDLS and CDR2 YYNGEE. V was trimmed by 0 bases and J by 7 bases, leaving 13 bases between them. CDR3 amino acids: CASSVALGFGEKLFF. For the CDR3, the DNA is TGTGCCAGCAGCGTAGCTCTCGGGTTCGGTGAAAAACTGTTTTTT.

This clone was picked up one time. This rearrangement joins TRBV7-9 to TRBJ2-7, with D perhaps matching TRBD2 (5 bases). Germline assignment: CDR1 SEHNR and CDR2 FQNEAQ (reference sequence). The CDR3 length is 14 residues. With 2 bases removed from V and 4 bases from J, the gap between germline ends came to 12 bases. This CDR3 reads CASSLWGEGYEQYF. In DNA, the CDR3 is TGTGCCAGCAGCTTATGGGGAGAAGGTTACGAGCAGTACTTC.

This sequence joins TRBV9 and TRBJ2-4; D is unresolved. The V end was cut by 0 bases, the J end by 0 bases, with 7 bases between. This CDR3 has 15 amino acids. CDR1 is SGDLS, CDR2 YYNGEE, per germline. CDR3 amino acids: CASSVGAVAKNIQYF. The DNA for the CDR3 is TGTGCCAGCAGCGTAGGGGCCGTAGCCAAAAACATTCAGTACTTC.

CDR3 protein: CASSLRGGEAFF. The CDR3 DNA follows: TGTGCCAGCTCACTAAGGGGGGGTGAAGCTTTCTTT. The V gene is TRBV18, the J gene TRBJ1-1; possible D gene TRBD1, 6 bases. V was shortened by 4 bases and J by 7 bases, with 10 bases between the two germline ends. This CDR3 spans 12 amino acids. Germline CDR1 KGHSH, CDR2 LQKENI. The full variable domain, in which reference TRBV18 and TRBJ1-1 provide the parts outside the CDR3, is NAGVMQNPRHLVRRRGQEARLRCSPMKGHSHVYWYRQLPEEGLKFMVYLQKENIIDESGMPKERFSAEFPKEGPSILRIQQVVRGDSAAYFCASSLRGGEAFFGQGTRLTVV.

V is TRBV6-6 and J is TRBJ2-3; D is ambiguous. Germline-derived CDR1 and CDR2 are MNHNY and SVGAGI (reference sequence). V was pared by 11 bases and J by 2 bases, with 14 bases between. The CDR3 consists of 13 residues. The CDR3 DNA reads TGTGCCGGCGCCACACTATTCACAGATACGCAGTATTTT. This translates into CAGATLFTDTQYF.

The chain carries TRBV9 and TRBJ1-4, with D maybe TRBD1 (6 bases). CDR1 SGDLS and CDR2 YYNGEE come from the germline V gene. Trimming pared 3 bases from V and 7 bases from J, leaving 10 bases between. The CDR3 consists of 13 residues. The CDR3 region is CASSGGTIEKLFF. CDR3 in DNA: TGTGCCAGCAGCGGGGGGACAATTGAAAAACTGTTTTTT.

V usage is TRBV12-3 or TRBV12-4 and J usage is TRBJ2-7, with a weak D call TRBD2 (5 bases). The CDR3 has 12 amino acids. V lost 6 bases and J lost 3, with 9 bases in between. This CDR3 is CASSLTSYEQYF. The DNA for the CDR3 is TGTGCCAGCAGCCTCACTAGCTACGAGCAGTACTTC.

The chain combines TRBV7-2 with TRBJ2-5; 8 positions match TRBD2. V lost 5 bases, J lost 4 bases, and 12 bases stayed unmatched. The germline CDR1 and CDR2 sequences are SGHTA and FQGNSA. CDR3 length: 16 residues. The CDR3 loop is CASSPRVGLAGETQYF. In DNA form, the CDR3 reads TGTGCCAGCAGCCCTCGGGTCGGACTAGCCGGAGAGACCCAGTACTTC.

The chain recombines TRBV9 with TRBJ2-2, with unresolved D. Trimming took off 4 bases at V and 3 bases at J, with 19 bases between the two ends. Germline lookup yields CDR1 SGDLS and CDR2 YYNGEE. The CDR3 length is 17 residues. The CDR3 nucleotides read TGTGCCAGCAGCCCCCGCCCTCTAGGAGTTGACACCGGGGAGCTGTTTTTT. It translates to CASSPRPLGVDTGELFF.

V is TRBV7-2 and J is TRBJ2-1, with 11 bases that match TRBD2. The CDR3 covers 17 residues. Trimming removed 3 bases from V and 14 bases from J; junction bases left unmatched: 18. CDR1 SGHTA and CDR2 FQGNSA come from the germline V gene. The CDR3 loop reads CASSFTSGGSYNDREFF. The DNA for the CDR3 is TGTGCCAGCAGCTTTACTAGCGGGGGATCGTACAATGATAGGGAGTTCTTC.

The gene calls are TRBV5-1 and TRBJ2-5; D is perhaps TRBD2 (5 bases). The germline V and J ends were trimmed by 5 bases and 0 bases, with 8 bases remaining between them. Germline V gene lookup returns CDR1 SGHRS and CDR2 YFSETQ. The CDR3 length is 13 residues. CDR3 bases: TGCGCCAGCAGGGTCGGGAACCAAGAGACCCAGTACTTC. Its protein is CASRVGNQETQYF. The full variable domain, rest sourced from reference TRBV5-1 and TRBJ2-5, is KAGVTQTPRYLIKTRGQQVTLSCSPISGHRSVSWYQQTPGQGLQFLFEYFSETQRNKGNFPGRFSGRQFSNSRSEMNVSTLELGDSALYLCASRVGNQETQYFGPGTRLLVL.

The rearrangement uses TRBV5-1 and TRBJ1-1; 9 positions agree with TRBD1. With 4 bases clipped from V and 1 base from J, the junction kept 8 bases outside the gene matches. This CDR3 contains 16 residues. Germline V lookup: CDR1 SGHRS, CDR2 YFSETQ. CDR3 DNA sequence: TGCGCCAGCAGCGGGGGGACAGGGCTACCGAACACTGAAGCTTTCTTT. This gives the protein CASSGGTGLPNTEAFF.